This T cell receptor (beta chain) was identified during a study of blood T cell repertoires in COVID-19. Study summary: PBMCs, B-cell-depleted T cells, or T cells were the source of the cDNA or gDNA that made up the material.

The germline V gene encodes CDR1 LNHDA and CDR2 SQIVND (reference sequence). This CDR3 spans 16 amino acids. V shed 4 bases and J shed 2 bases, with 15 bases lying between them. The protocol was immunoSEQ multiplex PCR, while the TCRdb copy is restricted to in-frame clones and leaves out a portion. The table shows approximately 230,000 clones, with roughly 90% occurring only once. This chain uses TRBV19 with TRBJ1-5; D is possibly TRBD1 (6 bases). This TCR was recovered from a woman aged 40-49 years who had recovered from COVID-19. Sequencing input: peripheral blood. The CDR3 spells CASSTGGGAGNQPQHF. The CDR3 nucleotides read TGTGCCAGTAGTACGGGGGGGGGCGCAGGCAATCAGCCCCAGCATTTT.